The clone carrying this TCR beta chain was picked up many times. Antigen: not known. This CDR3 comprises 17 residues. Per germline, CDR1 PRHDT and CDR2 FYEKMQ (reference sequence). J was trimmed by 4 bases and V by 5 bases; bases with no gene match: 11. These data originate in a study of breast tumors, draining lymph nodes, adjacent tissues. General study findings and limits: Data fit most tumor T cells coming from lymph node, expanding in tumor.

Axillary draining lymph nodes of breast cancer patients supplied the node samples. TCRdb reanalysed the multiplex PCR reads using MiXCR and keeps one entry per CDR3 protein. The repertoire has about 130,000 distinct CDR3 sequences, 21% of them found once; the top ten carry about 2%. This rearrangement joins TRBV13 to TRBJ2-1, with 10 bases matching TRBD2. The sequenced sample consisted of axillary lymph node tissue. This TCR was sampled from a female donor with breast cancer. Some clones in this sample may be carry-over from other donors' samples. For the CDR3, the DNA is TGTGCCAGCAGCCAAGGGCTAGCGGGAGAGCGGTACAATGAGCAGTTCTTC. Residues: CASSQGLAGERYNEQFF.